This is a list of T cell receptor beta chains from one sample in a study of T cells after yellow fever vaccination. TCRdb passed the 5' RACE reads through MiXCR, listing each CDR3 protein once. Altogether about 340,000 distinct CDR3 sequences are present, about 12% being singletons, with the ten largest covering roughly 3%. Material: CD4+ T cells sorted from PBMCs, obtained 15 days after the yellow fever booster vaccination. These receptors originate from a young man who received the YFV17D yellow fever vaccine. Both conserved end residues are part of each CDR3.

j_gene | v_gene | CDR3aa
TRBJ2-4 | TRBV5-1 | CASSPLGISGNIQYF
TRBJ2-2 | TRBV10-3 | CAISGTSSGELFF
TRBJ1-1 | TRBV7-2 | CASNPDWLEAFF
TRBJ2-6 | TRBV4-2 | CASSQDGGTGANVLTF
TRBJ1-6 | TRBV10-3 | CAISDLVSGSPLHF
TRBJ1-3 | TRBV28 | CASHVGRHTSGNTIYF
TRBJ2-3 | TRBV30 | CAWSPQRTDTQYF
TRBJ2-1 | TRBV15 | CATSRGKAGAYNEQFF
TRBJ2-7 | TRBV2 | CASVRQGSFYEQYF
TRBJ1-2 | TRBV6-6 | CASSGSGQGSNYGYTF
TRBJ1-2 | TRBV3-1 | CASSQDAFTGGGGYTF
TRBJ2-3 | TRBV4-2 | CASSQIAGGGTDTQYF
TRBJ2-3 | TRBV18 | CASSPPGPDTQYF
TRBJ2-2 | TRBV5-1 | CASSTDNTGELFF
TRBJ2-2 | TRBV18 | CASSPPYRVTGELFF
TRBJ2-1 | TRBV24-1 | CATSGGGADEQFF
TRBJ2-4 | TRBV3-1 | CASSQEGQGGNIQYF
TRBJ1-2 | TRBV6-5 | CASTHKFGDYGYTF
TRBJ2-2 | TRBV21-1 | CASSALRGTGEAGELFF